These 8 T cell receptor beta chains were sequenced from one sample in a study of blood T cell repertoires in COVID-19. The method was immunoSEQ multiplex PCR; TCRdb's version includes in-frame clones alone and lacks a portion of them. The sample lists about 97,000 clones, around 93% occurring once. The specimen sequenced was peripheral blood. Receptor source: a man over 45 with acute or convalescent COVID-19.

The chain employs TRBV7-9 and TRBJ2-5, with D possibly being TRBD1 (5 bases). Germline V CDR1 and CDR2: SEHNR, FQNEAQ (reference sequence). CDR3 length: 15 residues. Between the trimmed V and J ends, which lost 0 bases and 4 bases, there was a span of 12 bases. This chain's CDR3 is CASSLAQGIGETQYF. CDR3 DNA sequence: TGTGCCAGCAGCTTAGCTCAGGGTATCGGAGAGACCCAGTACTTC.

The chain couples TRBV2 to TRBJ2-1; D uncertain. Germline-derived CDR1 and CDR2 are SNHLY and FYNNEI. Trimming left V 4 bases short and J 15 bases short, with 10 bases between. The CDR3 spans 10 residues. This chain's CDR3 is CASSAFVSFF. Here the CDR3 DNA reads TGTGCCAGCAGTGCGTTCGTTTCGTTCTTC.

This chain joins TRBV19 and TRBJ2-7, with a tentative D call TRBD2 (6 bases). V was trimmed by 4 bases and J by 4 bases, leaving 8 bases between them. The CDR3 is made up of 12 amino acids. Germline CDR1 LNHDA, CDR2 SQIVND (reference sequence). CDR3 residues: CASSTGGYEQYF. CDR3 DNA sequence: TGTGCCAGTAGTACCGGGGGATACGAGCAGTACTTC.

In nucleotides, the CDR3 is TGTGCCATCAGTGAACGGGGGGACAACTATGGCTACACCTTC. The encoded protein is CAISERGDNYGYTF. V usage is TRBV10-3 and J usage is TRBJ1-2; D might be TRBD1 (5 bases). The CDR3 is 14 residues long. V was pared by 3 bases and J by 2 bases, with 10 bases between. Per germline, CDR1 ENHRY and CDR2 SYGVKD.

The genes are TRBV10-2 and TRBJ1-1, with D hard to call. Per germline, CDR1 WSHSY and CDR2 SAAADI. Trimming removed 6 bases at V and 4 bases at J, with 15 bases between. The CDR3 loop spans 14 amino acids. The CDR3 nucleotides are TGCGCCAGCAGAGGAGGGAGGGCTACCACTGAAGCTTTCTTT. It yields the protein CASRGGRATTEAFF.

This chain links TRBV15 with TRBJ2-3; no reliable D call. Germline V CDR1 and CDR2: LNHNV, YYDKDF (reference sequence). This CDR3 has 11 amino acids. V dropped 11 bases and J dropped 6 bases, with 12 bases sitting between them. Here the CDR3 DNA reads TGTGCCGCCTTTCTCGGGGATACGCAGTATTTT. It yields the protein CAAFLGDTQYF.

J is TRBJ2-2 and V is TRBV7-2; D is perhaps TRBD2 (6 bases). Germline CDR1 and CDR2: SGHTA and FQGNSA. V lost 3 bases to trimming and J lost 1 base, with 6 bases between them. CDR3 length equals 14 residues. The CDR3 reads CASSLGGNTGELFF. CDR3 bases: TGTGCCAGCAGCTTGGGGGGGAACACCGGGGAGCTGTTTTTT.

This clone was detected once. This chain connects TRBV6-2 or TRBV6-3 to TRBJ1-1, with 7 bases aligning to TRBD1. Trimming removed 5 bases from V and 1 base from J; junction bases left unmatched: 7. The CDR3 length is 15 residues. The germline gives CDR1 MNHEY, CDR2 SVGEGT. The CDR3 region has the DNA TGTGCCAGCAGTGTTCAAGGGACAGCGAACACTGAAGCTTTCTTT. Amino acids: CASSVQGTANTEAFF.